The present T cell receptor beta chain was sequenced within a study of response to subunit inactivated influenza vaccine. The ends were cut back, 1 base at V and 5 bases at J, with 12 bases in the middle. The CDR3 has 14 amino acids. Germline V gives CDR1 SGHNT, CDR2 YYREEE (reference sequence). General study points: Each seasonal influenza vaccination, the authors suggested, recruits few new T cells.

This clonotype was counted only a few times. The antigen is not known. A single record per CDR3 protein comes from TCRdb applying MiXCR to the RT-PCR reads. The sample consists of about 650,000 distinct CDR3 sequences, about 15% of them appearing once. Material: PBMCs from blood, obtained approximately 13 days after vaccination. The receptor comes from a man in his forties or fifties who received an inactivated influenza vaccine. The gene calls are TRBV5-4 and TRBJ2-5; possibly TRBD1 for D (6 bases). For the CDR3, the DNA is TGTGCCAGCAGCTTGCGGGACACACGTGAGACCCAGTACTTC. Protein sequence: CASSLRDTRETQYF.